The rows below give T cell receptor beta chains drawn from one sample of a study of CD4+ T cells in melanoma. Assay used: immunoSEQ multiplex PCR; TCRdb lists only in-frame clones, some missing. The profile shows about 9,600 clones, around 70% of them singletons. Sequenced input: cells from a culture (not recorded whether cultured in vitro). All receptors come from a human donor with melanoma. Each CDR3 is given without its conserved first and last residue. A D gene is named only where the DNA matches it firmly. A clone size is listed for some rows: how often the clone was seen (once, few, many), or a class if it is expanded.

length | J | size | D | V | CDR3
13 | TRBJ1-4 | - | TRBD1 | TRBV25-1 | ASSELGTGEEKLF
11 | TRBJ1-2 | - | - | TRBV19 | ASSTDSNYGYT
13 | TRBJ2-3 | - | TRBD2 | TRBV12-5 | ASGLELAGADTQY
12 | TRBJ1-1 | - | - | TRBV18 | ASSPYGADTEAF
10 | TRBJ2-1 | few | - | TRBV5-1 | ASSLVPNEQF
11 | TRBJ1-5 | - | - | TRBV5-6 | ASSQGGLAPQH
13 | TRBJ2-1 | once | - | TRBV6-5 | ASSSVGGSYNEQF
12 | TRBJ1-1 | few | - | TRBV6-5 | ASSKFRGNTEAF
14 | TRBJ1-5 | - | - | TRBV19 | ASSRRGGTSNQPQH
16 | TRBJ1-1 | - | - | TRBV4-2 | ASSQDQGQAKRNTEAF
13 | TRBJ1-5 | - | - | TRBV11-2 | ASSFAGGEDQPQH
11 | TRBJ1-1 | once | - | TRBV14 | ASSQAVLTEAF
13 | TRBJ2-1 | - | TRBD1 | TRBV5-1 | ASSSDRGSYNEQF
12 | TRBJ2-5 | few | - | TRBV18 | ASSPMDRQETQY
13 | TRBJ1-1 | - | TRBD1 | TRBV5-1 | ASSTGQGSNTEAF
13 | TRBJ1-1 | - | TRBD1 | TRBV5-1 | ASSVQGEKNTEAF
11 | TRBJ1-2 | - | - | TRBV15 | ATSRVTNGGYT
13 | TRBJ1-3 | - | - | TRBV6-5 | ASRVGGTAGNTIY
14 | TRBJ1-2 | - | - | TRBV6-5 | ASSYSGATGRYGYT
15 | TRBJ2-7 | medium-sized | - | TRBV2 | ASSGVQGRNVLGEQY
14 | TRBJ2-3 | - | - | TRBV7-6 | ASSQVGGGVADTQY
12 | TRBJ2-5 | few | - | TRBV27 | ASSRDRFRETQY
13 | TRBJ1-6 | few | TRBD1 | TRBV10-3 | AIRALDRGSSPLH
13 | TRBJ1-6 | few | TRBD1 | TRBV7-9 | ASSPTTGGDSPLH
12 | TRBJ2-2 | - | - | TRBV24-1 | ATSVSSPTGELF
13 | TRBJ1-2 | once | TRBD1 | TRBV3-1/TRBV3-2 | AGRDRVSLSYGYT
16 | TRBJ2-6 | few | - | TRBV27 | ASSLSAGPLSGANVLT
12 | TRBJ2-5 | - | - | TRBV4-1 | ASAPSGGQETQY
10 | TRBJ1-2 | - | TRBD1 | TRBV10-1 | ARGGKNYGYT
12 | TRBJ2-5 | - | - | TRBV19 | ASSPDPDAVTQY
12 | TRBJ2-7 | - | - | TRBV10-3 | AISESGNQVEQY
13 | TRBJ1-5 | medium-sized | - | TRBV6-6 | ASSPREGGNQPQH
11 | TRBJ1-2 | - | - | TRBV5-1 | ASSSGRDYGYT
13 | TRBJ2-5 | once | TRBD1 | TRBV4-1 | ASSQAGTGVETQY
9 | TRBJ2-7 | - | - | TRBV27 | ASHLGDEQY
12 | TRBJ2-7 | - | - | TRBV15 | ATSRDMFPYEQY
12 | TRBJ1-2 | few | - | TRBV7-3 | ASSLGGAGGGYT
13 | TRBJ1-3 | - | - | TRBV5-1 | ASSLTGIQGNTIY
13 | TRBJ1-2 | few | - | TRBV7-8 | ASSSYRSNNYGYT
11 | TRBJ2-3 | few | - | TRBV5-1 | ASSNRGPHTQY
15 | TRBJ2-1 | - | - | TRBV7-3 | ASSVTVSSLFDNEQF
13 | TRBJ1-1 | - | - | TRBV30 | AWWARREGDTEAF
10 | TRBJ1-3 | - | - | TRBV20-1 | SASSPGNTIY
12 | TRBJ1-2 | - | - | TRBV27 | ASRSTGGRGGYT
13 | TRBJ2-3 | few | - | TRBV6-1 | ASSEVWGGLDTQY
13 | TRBJ2-1 | - | - | TRBV18 | ASSSGLLTYNEQF
11 | TRBJ1-2 | - | TRBD1 | TRBV12-3/TRBV12-4 | ASRYDRGYGYT
12 | TRBJ1-1 | - | - | TRBV11-2 | ATSTGIGDTEAF
13 | TRBJ1-2 | - | - | TRBV7-8 | ASSLGTASGYGYT
12 | TRBJ2-5 | - | TRBD1 | TRBV2 | ASKTGASLGTQY
13 | TRBJ1-2 | - | - | TRBV6-5 | ASSYSHSGYYGYT
9 | TRBJ1-1 | - | - | TRBV7-8 | ASSYGREAF
12 | TRBJ2-2 | once | - | TRBV30 | AGTRGQNTGELF